This T cell receptor beta chain appears in the sequencing data of a study of tumor and adjacent non-tumor tissue in lung cancer. About the study: Patients comprised 12 adenocarcinoma, 2 squamous cell carcinoma and 1 small cell lung cancer. Each sample yielded 3.5 million to 5 million productive TCRbeta reads on average. Overall study results and limits: In normal lung, the top 100 clones were significantly more dominant than in tumor.

About this clonotype itself: Its antigen is not known.

Three rounds of nested PCR, following a modified ARM-PCR protocol, produced the TCRbeta library. TCRdb reprocessed the multiplex PCR reads with MiXCR, giving one entry per CDR3 protein. The repertoire holds over 110,000 distinct CDR3 sequences, approximately 64% seen once, with 18% in the top ten. RNA was extracted from bulk tissue without any cell sorting. Donors were chemotherapy-naive, newly diagnosed lung cancer surgical patients in China, August–late 2014. There are 14 residues in the CDR3. V gave up 6 bases and J gave up 2 bases; unmatched junction bases: 3. Germline CDR1 is MNHNS and CDR2 is SASEGT.

Specimen: lung tumor tissue. This TCR was recovered from a man in his 60s with small cell lung cancer. The chain is built from TRBV6-1 and TRBJ2-1; 8 positions match TRBD2. The CDR3 bases are TGTGCCAGCAGCGGGAGGGGACCCTACAATGAGCAGTTCTTC. It specifies CASSGRGPYNEQFF.